This T cell receptor (beta chain) was identified in a study of synovial regulatory T cells in juvenile arthritis. Study-level background: Six or seven patients were on methotrexate and three were untreated. Study findings and constraints: Synovial Tregs shared more CDR3 sequences with iaTregs than other blood Tregs. Blood Treg cells that were inflammation-associated showed lower TCR diversity than other blood Treg cells.

Germline V gene lookup returns CDR1 KGHSH and CDR2 LQKENI. The CDR3 runs to 17 residues. No DNA accompanies this entry. Of note for this clone: What it recognizes is unknown.

This table comes from immunoSEQ multiplex PCR, and its TCRdb copy is limited to in-frame clones, with some not included. This repertoire comprises roughly 9,800 clones; its ten largest clones make up roughly 0.39%. Donors were 11 juvenile idiopathic arthritis patients with active disease. V gene TRBV18 combines with J gene TRBJ1-1. The sequencing sample was made of Treg cells from blood. Subset specified: remaining (HLA-DR-negative) circulating blood Treg cells. This sequence was found in a donor aged 2 to 35 with juvenile idiopathic arthritis. The CDR3 loop reads CASSPFMGFGENTEAFF.